One T cell receptor (beta chain) is described in this entry. The antigen is undetermined. Per germline, CDR1 MGHRA and CDR2 YSYEKL. The CDR3 covers 16 residues. This entry is derived from a study of CXCR3-negative and CXCR3-positive naive CD8 T cells. Study at large: The study obtained roughly 130 million TRB reads, about 1.5 +/- 0.3 million per library.

In preparing the TRB cDNA libraries, 5' RACE with UMI labels was used. TCRdb re-called the 5' RACE reads; one entry per CDR3 protein, DNA not given. Recorded for this sample: about 43,000 distinct CDR3 sequences. General study findings and limits: The study found comparably high diversity in both naive subsets and much lower diversity in memory CD8+ cells. Naive subsets displayed similar surface CD5, and TCR strength was inferred from TRB CDR3 properties. Memory cells showed distinct TRBV-TRBJ patterns, while the two naive subsets matched.

The TCR comes from a human donor in good health. Some clones in this sample may be carry-over from other donors' samples. Sequencing input: memory CD8+ T cells from blood. J is TRBJ2-7 and V is TRBV4-1; TCRdb designates TRBD1, a call that cannot be tested without DNA. The CDR3 reads CASSQDSGRGFYEQYF.